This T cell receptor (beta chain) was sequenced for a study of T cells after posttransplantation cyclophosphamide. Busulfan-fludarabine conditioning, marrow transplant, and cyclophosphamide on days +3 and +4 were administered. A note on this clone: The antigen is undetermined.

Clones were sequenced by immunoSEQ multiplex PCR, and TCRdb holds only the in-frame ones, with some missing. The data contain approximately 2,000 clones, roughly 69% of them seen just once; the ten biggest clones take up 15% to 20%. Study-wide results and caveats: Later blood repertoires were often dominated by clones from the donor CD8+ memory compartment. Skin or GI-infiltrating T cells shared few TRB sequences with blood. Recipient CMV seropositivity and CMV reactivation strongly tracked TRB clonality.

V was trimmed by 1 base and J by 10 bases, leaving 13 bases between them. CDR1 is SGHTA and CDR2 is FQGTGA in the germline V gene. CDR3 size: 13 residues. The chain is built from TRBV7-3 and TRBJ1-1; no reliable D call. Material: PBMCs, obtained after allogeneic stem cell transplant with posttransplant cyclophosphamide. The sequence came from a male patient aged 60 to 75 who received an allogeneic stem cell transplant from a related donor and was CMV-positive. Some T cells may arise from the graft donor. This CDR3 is CASSLRTESPAFF. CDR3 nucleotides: TGTGCCAGCAGCTTAAGGACTGAATCACCAGCTTTCTTT.